The T cell receptor beta chain described here comes from a study of blood T cell repertoires in COVID-19. Study as a whole: Acute-phase and convalescent COVID-19 samples originated in the United States, Italy and Spain. From T cells, B-cell-depleted T cells, or PBMCs came the material, which was cDNA or gDNA.

The germline CDR1 and CDR2 sequences are LGHNA and YNFKEQ. Trimming cost V 3 bases and J 0 bases, with 8 bases left between them. The CDR3 sequence is 14 residues long. In the authors' workflow: Estimation of nucleated cell counts was performed using reference gene primer amplification. Method: immunoSEQ multiplex PCR; TCRdb's copy keeps in-frame clones and lacks some. V, J and clone size were drawn from that table, and D and trimming were deduced from the DNA. Here the sample spans about 79,000 clones, more than 85% being singletons. The sequenced sample was peripheral blood. This TCR was sampled from a man in his sixties or seventies with active or convalescent COVID-19. The chain couples TRBV4-2 to TRBJ1-1; unclear D gene. Here the CDR3 DNA reads TGTGCCAGCAGCCAGACTCCCATGAACACTGAAGCTTTCTTT. It is translated as CASSQTPMNTEAFF.